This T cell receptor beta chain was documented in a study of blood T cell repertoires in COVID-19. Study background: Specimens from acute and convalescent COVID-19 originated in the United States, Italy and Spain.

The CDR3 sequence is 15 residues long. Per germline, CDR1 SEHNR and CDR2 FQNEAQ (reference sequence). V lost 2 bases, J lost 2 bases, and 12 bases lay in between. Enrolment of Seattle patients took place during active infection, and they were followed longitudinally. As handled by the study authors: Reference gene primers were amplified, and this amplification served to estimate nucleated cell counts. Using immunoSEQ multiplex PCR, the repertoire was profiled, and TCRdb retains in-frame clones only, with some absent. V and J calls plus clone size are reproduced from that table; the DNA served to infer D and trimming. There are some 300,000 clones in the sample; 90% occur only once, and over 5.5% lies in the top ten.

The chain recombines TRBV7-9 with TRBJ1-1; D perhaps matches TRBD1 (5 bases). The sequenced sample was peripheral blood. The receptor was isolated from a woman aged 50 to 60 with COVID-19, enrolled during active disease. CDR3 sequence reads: CASSLTTDVNTEAFF. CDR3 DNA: TGTGCCAGCAGCTTAACGACAGATGTTAACACTGAAGCTTTCTTT.